What follows are 14 T cell receptor beta chains derived from one specimen sequenced in a study of cytomegalovirus exposure and HLA in healthy donors. This PCR relied on a set of 60 Vbeta primers and 13 Jbeta primers. The method was immunoSEQ multiplex PCR; TCRdb's version includes in-frame clones alone and lacks a portion of them. The sample lists tens of thousands of clones; approximately 64% were seen once. Sequenced input: PBMCs. Receptor source: a boy aged 5-17 years in good health and CMV-seropositive.

This chain uses TRBV7-3 with TRBJ2-2; TRBD2 matches at 13 bases. Germline trimming cut 5 bases from V and 3 bases from J; bases unmatched to any gene: 3. CDR3 length equals 16 residues. CDR1 is SGHTA, CDR2 FQGTGA, per germline. The CDR3, as DNA: TGTGCCAGCAGCCCCGGACTAGCGGGAGACACCGGGGAGCTGTTTTTT. Residues: CASSPGLAGDTGELFF.

This chain connects TRBV5-4 to TRBJ1-4, with TRBD1 matching over 7 bases. The CDR3 is 15 amino acids. Germline-derived CDR1 and CDR2 are SGHNT and YYREEE (reference sequence). V was clipped by 4 bases and J by 0 bases; unmatched bases: 3. The CDR3 DNA sequence: TGTGCCAGCAGCCGACAGGGTGCAACTAATGAAAAACTGTTTTTT. It yields the protein CASSRQGATNEKLFF.

In its sample, this clone was seen a few times. This chain connects TRBV5-1 to TRBJ2-1, with a weak D call TRBD2 (5 bases). Germline V gene lookup returns CDR1 SGHRS and CDR2 YFSETQ. The V end was cut by 0 bases, the J end by 7 bases, with 11 bases between. The CDR3 length is 14 residues. CDR3 sequence reads: CASSLAEGGNEQFF. The DNA for the CDR3 is TGCGCCAGCAGCTTGGCCGAGGGCGGAAATGAGCAGTTCTTC.

The V call is TRBV9, the J call TRBJ2-1; a possible D gene is TRBD2 (6 bases). This CDR3 contains 17 residues. Trimming cost V 2 bases and J 0 bases, with 15 bases left between them. Germline V lookup: CDR1 SGDLS, CDR2 YYNGEE. In DNA, the CDR3 is TGTGCCAGCAGCGTGGGGGGTAGGACTCTCTCCTACAATGAGCAGTTCTTC. This gives the protein CASSVGGRTLSYNEQFF.

This clone was recorded a few times. This chain uses TRBV14 with TRBJ2-2; D is undetermined. Germline CDR1 is SGHDN and CDR2 is FVKESK. V lost 4 bases to trimming and J lost 4 bases, with 10 bases between them. The CDR3 is made up of 14 amino acids. CDR3 nucleotide sequence: TGTGCCAGCAGCCTAGAACACCGCACCGGGGAGCTGTTTTTT. It yields the protein CASSLEHRTGELFF.

This clone occurred a few times. The gene calls are TRBV2 and TRBJ2-3, with 12 nucleotides matching TRBD2. CDR1 is SNHLY, CDR2 FYNNEI, per germline. V was clipped by 10 bases and J by 2 bases; unmatched bases: 4. This CDR3 has 14 amino acids. The CDR3 loop reads CATRTSGVTDTQYF. The CDR3 DNA reads TGTGCCACCCGGACTAGCGGGGTCACAGATACGCAGTATTTT.

The V gene is TRBV10-3, the J gene TRBJ1-5; D unclear. The ends were cut back, 10 bases at V and 4 bases at J, with 11 bases in the middle. The CDR3 runs 12 residues. Germline-derived CDR1 and CDR2 are ENHRY and SYGVKD. DNA of the CDR3: TGTGCCACCTCGGTCCCTAATCAGCCCCAGCATTTT. Its translation: CATSVPNQPQHF.

This clone was observed once. The rearrangement uses TRBV5-1 and TRBJ2-1, with 7 bases that match TRBD2. Germline CDR1 reads SGHRS; CDR2 reads YFSETQ. Trimming took 6 bases from V and 3 from J; bases not matched to a gene: 6. The CDR3 runs to 14 residues. In DNA, the CDR3 is TGCGCCAGCACCATAGGACTAGGCTACAATGAGCAGTTCTTC. It is translated as CASTIGLGYNEQFF. The full variable domain, with the rest looked up from reference TRBV5-1 and TRBJ2-1, is KAGVTQTPRYLIKTRGQQVTLSCSPISGHRSVSWYQQTPGQGLQFLFEYFSETQRNKGNFPGRFSGRQFSNSRSEMNVSTLELGDSALYLCASTIGLGYNEQFFGPGTRLTVL.

The chain employs TRBV5-1 and TRBJ2-5; perhaps TRBD1 as D (6 bases). V shed 5 bases and J shed 4 bases, with 18 bases lying between them. The V gene's germline CDR1 is SGHRS and CDR2 YFSETQ. The CDR3 has 15 amino acids. Written as DNA, the CDR3 is TGCGCCAGCAGAACATACGGCAGGGACATAGAGACCCAGTACTTC. This sequence encodes CASRTYGRDIETQYF.

Notes on this clone: Its ends do not fully match the called genes, so a read error is possible. The chain links TRBV7-9 to TRBJ2-7; TRBD1 is a possible D gene (6 bases). CDR3 size: 17 residues. Germline assignment: CDR1 SEHNR and CDR2 FQNEAQ (reference sequence). CDR3 nucleotides: TGTTCCAGCAGCTTGGGGACCTACAGGGTTGAATCCTACGAGCAGTACTTC. Its translation is CSSSLGTYRVESYEQYF.

A word on this clone: The same CDR3 can be traced to other DNA sequences in this sample. The chain links TRBV7-3 to TRBJ2-7, with 9 bases that match TRBD1. The CDR3 spans 15 residues. Trimming at V came to 5 bases and at J to 3 bases, leaving 8 bases not matched to a gene. CDR1 is SGHTA and CDR2 is FQGTGA in the germline V gene. The CDR3 reads CASSLSPGQGYEQYF. In DNA, the CDR3 is TGTGCCAGCAGCCTATCCCCGGGACAGGGCTACGAGCAGTACTTC.

This clone was detected only a few times. V is TRBV7-2 and J is TRBJ2-2; D is perhaps TRBD2 (6 bases). CDR1 and CDR2 (germline): SGHTA, FQGNSA. V was shortened by 2 bases and J by 5 bases, with 12 bases between the two germline ends. This CDR3 is 15 amino acids long. The CDR3 spells CASSLNAGRTGELFF. Written as DNA, the CDR3 is TGTGCCAGCAGCTTAAATGCGGGACGAACCGGGGAGCTGTTTTTT.

The chain combines TRBV15 with TRBJ2-7, with a tentative D call TRBD1 (6 bases). Germline V gives CDR1 LNHNV, CDR2 YYDKDF (reference sequence). V lost 5 bases and J lost 3, with 20 bases in between. The CDR3 runs 16 residues. The CDR3: CATSFRGRDTVYEQYF. CDR3 nucleotides: TGTGCCACCAGCTTCAGAGGACGGGACACAGTCTACGAGCAGTACTTC.

The chain joins TRBV10-2 to TRBJ1-3; 7 bases are shared with TRBD1. The CDR3 contains 13 residues. The germline V gene has CDR1 WSHSY and CDR2 SAAADI. J gave up 4 bases and V 8 bases, and 5 bases lay outside the gene matches. CDR3 bases: TGCGCCAGCCACACAGGGGACGGAAACACCATATATTTT. This encodes CASHTGDGNTIYF.